These 29 T cell receptor beta chains came from one sample sequenced in a study of T cells in narcolepsy. Sequencing was performed with immunoSEQ multiplex PCR; in TCRdb, only in-frame clones are kept and a portion is missing. The data show approximately 16,000 clones, just under 75% seen once. Sequences were obtained from CD45RA- memory CD8+ T cells from PBMCs. Source of these receptors: a human donor with narcolepsy.

The chain combines TRBV9 with TRBJ2-1; 10 bases agree with TRBD2. This CDR3 is 18 amino acids long. The J segment lost 0 bases and the V segment lost 3 bases, leaving 9 bases of the junction unmatched. Germline V gene lookup returns CDR1 SGDLS and CDR2 YYNGEE. The CDR3 nucleotides read TGTGCCAGCAGCGGCGGACTAGCGGAGGGGAGCTCCTACAATGAGCAGTTCTTC. This sequence encodes CASSGGLAEGSSYNEQFF.

V usage is TRBV19 and J usage is TRBJ2-1, with TRBD2 identical over 16 bases. CDR3 length equals 15 residues. The V and J ends lost 3 bases and 7 bases, in that order; junction bases with no gene match: 0. Germline assignment: CDR1 LNHDA and CDR2 SQIVND (reference sequence). Here the CDR3 DNA reads TGTGCCAGTAGTATGGGACTAGCGGGAGGGAATGAGCAGTTCTTC. Its protein is CASSMGLAGGNEQFF.

The rearrangement links TRBV6-1 to TRBJ1-1, with a tentative D call TRBD1 (6 bases). The length of the CDR3 is 14 residues. The V gene lost 5 bases and the J gene lost 1 base, with 11 bases spanning the gap. Looked up from germline, CDR1 is MNHNS and CDR2 is SASEGT. The CDR3 protein is CASSPWTENTEAFF. The CDR3 nucleotides are TGTGCCAGCAGTCCTTGGACAGAGAACACTGAAGCTTTCTTT.

The chain links TRBV28 to TRBJ2-7, with D unresolved. Between the trimmed V and J ends, which lost 6 bases and 7 bases, there was a span of 22 bases. The CDR3 is 15 residues long. Per germline, CDR1 MDHEN and CDR2 SYDVKM. CDR3 residues: CASSPTDPASSEQYF. CDR3 in DNA: TGTGCCAGCAGCCCTACAGACCCCGCGAGTTCGGAGCAGTACTTC.

Written as DNA, the CDR3 is TGTGCCCTCACCCAACGGTCTGGGGCTTTCTTT. This gives the protein CALTQRSGAFF. J is TRBJ1-1 and V is TRBV7-9, with unresolved D. This CDR3 comprises 11 residues. V was shortened by 11 bases and J by 11 bases, with 18 bases between the two germline ends. The germline gives CDR1 SEHNR, CDR2 FQNEAQ (reference sequence).

This chain connects TRBV6-1 to TRBJ2-5, with D possibly matching TRBD2 (5 bases). Germline lookup yields CDR1 MNHNS and CDR2 SASEGT. This CDR3 has 16 amino acids. Trimming cost V 0 bases and J 2 bases, with 13 bases left between them. This CDR3 reads CASSEARAASQETQYF. CDR3 nucleotide sequence: TGTGCCAGCAGTGAAGCGAGGGCTGCCTCTCAAGAGACCCAGTACTTC.

Comments on this clone: This CDR3 is missing its conserved last phenylalanine or tryptophan, likely due to a read error. The DNA is omitted, as the CDR3 cannot be located on it reliably, and the CDR3 follows TCRdb's listing. V gene TRBV2 combines with J gene TRBJ1-3; TRBD1, as called in the table, went unchecked against the DNA. Germline V gene data show CDR1 as SNHLY and CDR2 as FYNNEI. The CDR3 length equals 13 residues, ends included. The chain's CDR3 is CASSEARPYGFAG.

This clone was detected a few times. This chain connects TRBV9 to TRBJ2-5, with 7 positions matching TRBD1. J lost 5 bases, V lost 0 bases, and 4 bases had no gene match. From germline, CDR1 is SGDLS and CDR2 YYNGEE. This CDR3 is 14 amino acids long. For the CDR3, the DNA is TGTGCCAGCAGCGTAGGAGGGGGCGAGGAGACCCAGTACTTC. This encodes CASSVGGGEETQYF.

About this clone: One end of the junction is discordant with germline, which a read error may explain. The identical CDR3 is also encoded by other nucleotide sequences in the sample. The V gene is TRBV7-9, the J gene TRBJ1-4; D call uncertain. The CDR3 contains 12 residues. Germline values: CDR1 SEHNR, CDR2 FQNEAQ (reference sequence). The CDR3 nucleotides read TGTGCCAGCAGCCCTTTAGGCGAAAAGCTGTTTTTT. Translating it yields CASSPLGEKLFF.

This clone came up a few times. The chain recombines TRBV7-6 with TRBJ1-1; D remains ambiguous. The CDR3 totals 14 residues. Trimming removed 1 base at V and 2 bases at J, with 8 bases between. In germline, CDR1 is SGHVS, CDR2 FNYEAQ. The CDR3 coding sequence is TGTGCCAGCAGCTTAGGACTCCAAAACACTGAAGCTTTCTTT. Its translation is CASSLGLQNTEAFF.

The chain uses TRBV5-1 and TRBJ2-7; 12 bases line up with TRBD2. Germline V lookup: CDR1 SGHRS, CDR2 YFSETQ. The CDR3 totals 17 residues. Unmatched junction bases numbered 8, after V lost 4 bases and J lost 0 bases. The CDR3 reads CASSPTSGSPSSYEQYF. The CDR3 nucleotides read TGCGCCAGCAGCCCGACTAGCGGGAGCCCTAGCTCCTACGAGCAGTACTTC. The variable domain in full, with the rest retrieved from reference TRBV5-1 and TRBJ2-7, is KAGVTQTPRYLIKTRGQQVTLSCSPISGHRSVSWYQQTPGQGLQFLFEYFSETQRNKGNFPGRFSGRQFSNSRSEMNVSTLELGDSALYLCASSPTSGSPSSYEQYFGPGTRLTVT.

A note on this clone: The junction shows a germline mismatch at one end, possibly a read error. The V gene is TRBV7-7, the J gene TRBJ2-7, with 11 bases identical to TRBD2. Germline V gene lookup returns CDR1 SSHAT and CDR2 FNYEAQ (reference sequence). CDR3 length equals 15 residues. The CDR3: CASSSLAGGSYEQYF. CDR3 DNA: TGTGCTAGCAGCTCCCTAGCGGGAGGATCCTACGAGCAGTACTTC.

This CDR3 reads CASSLDRDREEQYF. The CDR3 bases are TGTGCCAGCAGCTTAGATCGAGACAGGGAGGAGCAGTACTTC. V usage is TRBV11-2 and J usage is TRBJ2-7, with 7 bases that match TRBD1. Germline lookup yields CDR1 SGHAT and CDR2 FQNNGV. This CDR3 contains 14 residues. Losses at the gene ends were 0 bases for V and 7 bases for J; bases not matched to a gene: 6.

In its sample, this clone was seen a few times. V is TRBV2 and J is TRBJ1-2; D unresolved. Trimming shortened V by 7 bases and J by 1 base, and 13 bases separated the two germline ends. CDR3 size: 14 residues. The V gene's germline CDR1 is SNHLY and CDR2 FYNNEI. The CDR3 DNA sequence: TGTGCCAGCACCGAAAGCGGGAATAACTATGGCTACACCTTC. It specifies CASTESGNNYGYTF. Full variable domain (outside the CDR3, taken from reference TRBV2 and TRBJ1-2): EPEVTQTPSHQVTQMGQEVILRCVPISNHLYFYWYRQILGQKVEFLVSFYNNEISEKSEIFDDQFSVERPDGSNFTLKIRSTKLEDSAMYFCASTESGNNYGYTFGSGTRLTVV.

The chain recombines TRBV4-2 with TRBJ2-6, with TRBD2 matching 13 bases. V shed 2 bases, J shed 4 bases, and the junction held 11 bases outside the gene matches. In germline, CDR1 is LGHNA, CDR2 YNFKEQ. This CDR3 region has 20 residues. The DNA for the CDR3 is TGTGCCAGCAGCCAACCGACTCCGGGACTAGCGGGATTCGGGGCCAACGTCCTGACTTTC. Its protein is CASSQPTPGLAGFGANVLTF.

This clone was recorded a few times. The chain joins TRBV4-2 to TRBJ1-1, with TRBD1 as a possible D gene (5 bases). This CDR3 is built from 15 residues. The V gene's germline CDR1 is LGHNA and CDR2 YNFKEQ. V was cut by 2 bases and J by 1 base, with 11 bases left in between. The CDR3 DNA reads TGTGCCAGCAGCCAACCATCTACAGGGAACACTGAAGCTTTCTTT. Amino acid sequence: CASSQPSTGNTEAFF.

This clone was counted a few times. The rearrangement joins TRBV4-2 to TRBJ2-7; 7 bases fit TRBD1. V was pared by 2 bases and J by 4 bases, with 8 bases of the junction left unmatched. CDR1 LGHNA and CDR2 YNFKEQ come from the germline V gene. The CDR3 consists of 15 residues. This chain's CDR3 is CASSQNEGASYEQYF. CDR3 bases: TGTGCCAGCAGCCAAAACGAGGGGGCGTCTTACGAGCAGTACTTC.

The chain has TRBV5-4 and TRBJ2-1; 9 bases align to TRBD2. The CDR3 is 16 residues long. The V gene end was trimmed by 4 bases and the J gene end by 4 bases; junction bases not matched to a gene: 9. Per germline, CDR1 SGHNT and CDR2 YYREEE (reference sequence). The CDR3, as DNA: TGTGCCAGCAGCCAAACTACTAGCGGGCGTTACAATGAGCAGTTCTTC. Its protein is CASSQTTSGRYNEQFF. Using reference TRBV5-4 and TRBJ2-1 for the parts outside the CDR3, the full variable domain is ETGVTQSPTHLIKTRGQQVTLRCSSQSGHNTVSWYQQALGQGPQFIFQYYREEENGRGNFPPRFSGLQFPNYSSELNVNALELDDSALYLCASSQTTSGRYNEQFFGPGTRLTVL.

The V call is TRBV5-5, the J call TRBJ1-5; 7 positions agree with TRBD1. The CDR3 totals 15 residues. Germline V gives CDR1 SGHKS, CDR2 YYEKEE (reference sequence). Trimming removed 4 bases from V and 1 base from J; junction bases left unmatched: 5. The CDR3 DNA sequence: TGTGCCAGCAGCCTCGGGACAGTAAGCAATCAGCCCCAGCATTTT. It codes for CASSLGTVSNQPQHF.

In the case of this clone: At one end the junction does not follow the germline gene, possibly because of a read error. The CDR3 sequence is CASSFTGAGMYGQYF. CDR3 DNA sequence: TGTGCCAGCAGCTTCACCGGGGCAGGGATGTACGGGCAGTACTTC. This chain connects TRBV5-4 to TRBJ2-7, with D possibly being TRBD1 or TRBD2 (5 bases each). Germline CDR1 reads SGHNT; CDR2 reads YYREEE (reference sequence). This CDR3 region has 15 residues.

The chain combines TRBV19 with TRBJ2-1; 9 positions agree with TRBD2. CDR3 size: 15 residues. Trimming removed 5 bases from V and 3 bases from J; junction bases left unmatched: 5. CDR1 and CDR2 (germline): LNHDA, SQIVND (reference sequence). The CDR3 DNA follows: TGTGCCAGTAGTCCCCTAGCGGGGAGCTACAATGAGCAGTTCTTC. Translated: CASSPLAGSYNEQFF.

The chain carries TRBV6-6 and TRBJ1-4, with D possibly being TRBD1 (6 bases). Germline CDR1 and CDR2: MNHNY and SVGAGI (reference sequence). Trimming stripped 7 bases from V and 8 bases from J, with 17 bases between. This CDR3 region has 14 residues. CDR3 amino acids: CASTNPDSGEKLFF. The CDR3 DNA sequence: TGTGCCAGCACCAACCCGGACAGTGGAGAAAAACTGTTTTTT.

The CDR3 sequence: CASSAGLAQGANVLTF. CDR3 DNA sequence: TGTGCCAGCAGCGCCGGACTAGCGCAAGGGGCCAACGTCCTGACTTTC. The rearrangement uses TRBV9 and TRBJ2-6; TRBD2 matches at 9 bases. Germline CDR1 and CDR2: SGDLS and YYNGEE. J was trimmed by 4 bases and V by 3 bases; bases with no gene match: 5. This CDR3 has 16 amino acids.

The chain links TRBV7-3 to TRBJ2-7, with D unresolved. CDR3 length: 12 residues. Germline assignment: CDR1 SGHTA and CDR2 FQGTGA. Trimming removed 5 bases from V and 3 bases from J, with 8 bases in between. The CDR3 is CASSPDGYEQYF. CDR3 coding DNA: TGTGCCAGCAGCCCGGACGGCTACGAGCAGTACTTC.

J is TRBJ1-2 and V is TRBV6-5; possibly TRBD1 for D (5 bases). V lost 6 bases and J lost 4, with 12 bases in between. This CDR3 contains 13 residues. Germline assignment: CDR1 MNHEY and CDR2 SVGAGI. CDR3 DNA: TGTGCCAGCAGGTCCGGGACCCTCTATGGCTACACCTTC. The encoded protein is CASRSGTLYGYTF.

This clone occurred a few times. The chain employs TRBV13 and TRBJ1-3; no reliable D call. Trimming took off 3 bases at V and 4 bases at J, with 4 bases between the two ends. The CDR3 sequence is 12 residues long. Germline loops: CDR1 PRHDT, CDR2 FYEKMQ (reference sequence). The chain's CDR3 is CASSFEGNTIYF. The CDR3 coding sequence is TGTGCCAGCAGCTTTGAAGGAAACACCATATATTTT.

V is TRBV9 and J is TRBJ2-7, with D hard to call. Germline CDR1 and CDR2: SGDLS and YYNGEE. The CDR3 length is 15 residues. With 1 base removed from V and 3 bases from J, the gap between germline ends came to 14 bases. The CDR3 reads CASSVRSGNFYEQYF. DNA for the CDR3: TGTGCCAGCAGCGTACGATCTGGGAATTTCTACGAGCAGTACTTC. The complete variable domain, with remaining parts taken from reference TRBV9 and TRBJ2-7, reads DSGVTQTPKHLITATGQRVTLRCSPRSGDLSVYWYQQSLDQGLQFLIQYYNGEERAKGNILERFSAQQFPDLHSELNLSSLELGDSALYFCASSVRSGNFYEQYFGPGTRLTVT.

The chain carries TRBV10-3 and TRBJ2-1; D remains ambiguous. The CDR3 runs to 15 residues. Germline values: CDR1 ENHRY, CDR2 SYGVKD. The ends were cut back, 3 bases at V and 4 bases at J, with 13 bases in the middle. CDR3 in amino acids: CAISDMRSRYNEQFF. For the CDR3, the DNA is TGTGCCATCAGTGACATGAGGAGCCGGTACAATGAGCAGTTCTTC.

The CDR3 spells CASSLRSSYEQYF. The CDR3 DNA follows: TGTGCCAGCAGTTTAAGAAGCTCCTACGAGCAGTACTTC. V gene TRBV28 combines with J gene TRBJ2-5; the D is unclear. The better agreement between TRBJ2-7 and the DNA end casts doubt on the J call. Germline lookup yields CDR1 MDHEN and CDR2 SYDVKM. This CDR3 region has 13 residues.